This T cell receptor beta chain is from a study of Graves' ophthalmopathy and Graves' hyperthyroidism listed by TCRdb under 2018. The study in broad terms: Peripheral blood was collected at initial diagnosis, before any treatment. In total, 135 blood samples were TCR-sequenced: fewer than 50 ophthalmopathy, 75 hyperthyroidism and approximately 17 hyperthyroidism-to-ophthalmopathy patients. The roughly 90 discovery patients were divided at random into training and test sets in a 7:3 ratio. Once sampling was done, hyperthyroidism patients were given methimazole at a starting dose of 30 mg daily, while ophthalmopathy patients were given high-dose intravenous methylprednisolone. The study used signatures of the TCR beta repertoire to tell Graves' ophthalmopathy apart from Graves' hyperthyroidism and to predict which patients would progress to ophthalmopathy. In five or six hyperthyroidism patients, T-cell repertoires of thyroid tissue and blood were compared. A discovery set of about a hundred patients (roughly 41 ophthalmopathy, 57 stable hyperthyroidism) was enrolled to explore V-J signatures distinguishing ophthalmopathy from hyperthyroidism. An independent validation cohort comprised 18 to 20 hyperthyroidism patients and over 15 patients who later progressed from hyperthyroidism to ophthalmopathy.

For this chain, trimming is 1 base at the V end and 6 bases at the J end, and the number of junction bases without a gene match is 5. Sequences LNHDA (CDR1) and SQIVND (CDR2) are obtained from the germline V gene (reference sequence). The CDR3 sequence holds 14 residues, the cysteine and phenylalanine included. Here the CDR3 DNA is all that survives: 42 bases in frame from base 1. Hyperthyroidism was defined as stable when no progression to ophthalmopathy occurred within 18 months of follow-up. Patients with hyperthyroidism were aged 18 to 65 years, had been newly diagnosed, and had a disease duration of less than 2 months. Patients with other autoimmune diseases, uncontrolled infections, pregnancy or lactation were excluded from the study. Diagnosis relied on clinical symptoms, serum thyroxine, TRAb, thyroid ultrasound and orbital computed tomography. Using Ficoll-Paque density gradient centrifugation, PBMCs were isolated from 8.5 to 10 ml of fresh peripheral blood. Total RNA was extracted using Trizol reagent, and RNA quality was checked on an Agilent 2100 Bioanalyzer.

Overall results and qualifications from the work: Most of the expanded thyroid clonotypes with a frequency above 0.001 were also detected in blood, and it was suggested that the thyroid immune response may be reflected by blood repertoires. In validation, the model predicted ophthalmopathy progression with 55% to 71% sensitivity and around 72% specificity; eleven to twelve predicted patients were CT-confirmed with GO in a median of approximately 6.5 months. No statistical method was used to set the sample size in advance, and the investigators knew which group each participant was assigned to. The 13-signature model separated ophthalmopathy from stable hyperthyroidism with approximately 90% sensitivity and less than 83% specificity in cross-validation, and 80%/75% in the test set.

This clonotype was found many times. Its cognate antigen has yet to be identified. Base qualities are missing; no much larger clone stands one base away. For repertoire sequencing, the TCR beta CDR3 regions were amplified from RNA transcripts. The first round of RT-PCR was done with HTBI primers and the Qiagen OneStep RT-PCR kit, and was followed by a second round of multiplex PCR, then size selection and purification. The libraries underwent paired-end sequencing with 100 bp reads on an Illumina HiSeq2000. The source study handled its data this way. SOAPnuke was used to process the reads, throwing out any read that had adapters, had uncalled bases, had a mean Phred below 15, or lacked an exact constant-primer or identifier match. COPE v1.2.5 was used to merge high-quality paired reads. Each unique nucleotide sequence was defined as a clonotype, and clonotypes were aligned to IMGT TRB V, D and J references with MiTCR v1.1. Analysis was restricted to V-J combinations with a frequency above 0.0001, which covered 99% to 99.2% of repertoires. For each V-J combination, a TCR clonal expansion and chaos score was defined as F50 clonal expansion divided by the chaos observed in the TCRdist matrix. Welch's t-statistics and random forest were used to narrow the features down to more than 10 V-J combinations, which were then fed into a naive Bayes classifier. The similarity between thyroid and blood repertoires was quantified using the Morisita-Horn index. TCRdb reran the public reads through fastp at Q25 and MiXCR, keeping productive beta chains. Each record represents a unique CDR3 protein, reported with the most common genes and DNA among its rows. The V and J calls reflect TCRdb's pipeline rather than the authors' work. In this sample the table shows hundreds of thousands of distinct CDR3 sequences, around 21% of which occur a single time. The ten largest clones represent 2.5% to 3.5% of the sample.

The sequence was collected from a woman under 30 with stable Graves' hyperthyroidism. Donor details come from another sample of the same person, matched by shared clones. This chain is built from TRBV19 and TRBJ1-2; 7 central bases correspond to TRBD1. The sample consisted of peripheral blood. CDR3 reads: CASSIGDSSDGYTF. The DNA sequence is given as TGTGCCAGTAGTATAGGGGACAGCTCAGATGGCTACACCTTC.